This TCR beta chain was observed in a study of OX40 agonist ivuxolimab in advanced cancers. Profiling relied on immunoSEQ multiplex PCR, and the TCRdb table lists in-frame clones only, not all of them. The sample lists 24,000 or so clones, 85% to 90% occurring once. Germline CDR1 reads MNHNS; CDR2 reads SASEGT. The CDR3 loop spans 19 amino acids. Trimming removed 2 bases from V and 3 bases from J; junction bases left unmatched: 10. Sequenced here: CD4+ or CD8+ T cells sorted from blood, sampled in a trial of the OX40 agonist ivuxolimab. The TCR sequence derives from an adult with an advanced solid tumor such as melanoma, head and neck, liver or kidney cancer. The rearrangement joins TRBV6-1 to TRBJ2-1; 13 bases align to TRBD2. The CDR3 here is CASSERPRRLAGGYNEQFF. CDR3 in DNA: TGTGCCAGCAGTGAAAGACCCCGCCGACTAGCGGGAGGCTACAATGAGCAGTTCTTC.